These 20 T cell receptor beta chains were all obtained from the same sample, sequenced in a study of control samples from healthy donors and cancer patients. Profiled with immunoSEQ multiplex PCR; TCRdb holds only in-frame clones, not every one. The sample includes about 94,000 clones, over 75% seen only once; the top ten take over 3%. The material sequenced was blood. The receptors were sampled from a woman aged 18-29 years in good health.

Written as DNA, the CDR3 is TGTGCCAGCAGCGGACAGAACAACTATGGCTACACCTTC. Its translation is CASSGQNNYGYTF. The genes are TRBV7-9 and TRBJ1-2; tentatively, D is TRBD1 (6 bases). V was clipped by 5 bases and J by 2 bases, with 9 bases between them. CDR1 is SEHNR and CDR2 is FQNEAQ in the germline V gene (reference sequence). The CDR3 runs 13 residues. The full variable domain, its missing parts supplied by reference TRBV7-9 and TRBJ1-2, is DTGVSQNPRHKITKRGQNVTFRCDPISEHNRLYWYRQTLGQGPEFLTYFQNEAQLEKSRLLSDRFSAERPKGSFSTLEIQRTEQGDSAMYLCASSGQNNYGYTFGSGTRLTVV.

This chain uses TRBV7-6 with TRBJ2-7; 9 bases line up with TRBD1. Unmatched junction bases numbered 11, after V lost 4 bases and J lost 7 bases. Germline V gene lookup returns CDR1 SGHVS and CDR2 FNYEAQ. The CDR3 has 15 amino acids. The CDR3 nucleotides are TGTGCCAGCAGCTCCCGGACAGGGGAGTTTAGAGAGCAGTACTTC. Translation: CASSSRTGEFREQYF. Using reference TRBV7-6 and TRBJ2-7 for the parts outside the CDR3, the full variable domain is GAGVSQSPRYKVTKRGQDVALRCDPISGHVSLYWYRQALGQGPEFLTYFNYEAQQDKSGLPNDRFSAERPEGSISTLTIQRTEQRDSAMYRCASSSRTGEFREQYFGPGTRLTVT.

This sequence joins TRBV7-7 and TRBJ1-2; 8 nucleotides match TRBD1. Germline trimming cut 5 bases from V and 6 bases from J; bases unmatched to any gene: 5. CDR3 length: 13 amino acids. Per the germline V gene, CDR1 is SSHAT and CDR2 is FNYEAQ (reference sequence). The CDR3 protein is CASSRDRPDGYTF. DNA of the CDR3: TGTGCCAGCAGCAGGGACAGGCCCGATGGCTACACCTTC.

The table lists this clone with a count of one. The rearrangement joins TRBV5-4 to TRBJ1-4; D uncertain. Trimming cost V 1 base and J 0 bases, with 4 bases left between them. This CDR3 has 14 residues. Germline assignment: CDR1 SGHNT and CDR2 YYREEE (reference sequence). In DNA, the CDR3 is TGTGCCAGCAGCTTGACCACAACTAATGAAAAACTGTTTTTT. Its translation is CASSLTTTNEKLFF.

V is TRBV19 and J is TRBJ1-5; D is perhaps TRBD1 (6 bases). The length of the CDR3 is 16 residues. V was cut by 1 base and J by 8 bases, with 18 bases left in between. Germline V gene sequence: CDR1 LNHDA, CDR2 SQIVND (reference sequence). CDR3 nucleotide sequence: TGTGCCAGTAGTATAGCGGGGGCTGGGGGTATGAAGCCCCAGCATTTT. Translation: CASSIAGAGGMKPQHF.

The V gene is TRBV10-1, the J gene TRBJ1-1; 10 nucleotides match TRBD1. This CDR3 region has 16 residues. Germline V lookup: CDR1 WNHNN, CDR2 SYGVQD (reference sequence). Unmatched junction bases numbered 11, after V lost 5 bases and J lost 5 bases. The CDR3 coding sequence is TGCGCCAGCAGTTACGAACGGGACAGGGGTATGACTGAAGCTTTCTTT. Translation gives CASSYERDRGMTEAFF.

This clone was recorded once. This chain connects TRBV27 to TRBJ1-1; D is undetermined. The CDR3 runs 14 residues. From germline, CDR1 is MNHEY and CDR2 SMNVEV (reference sequence). V dropped 5 bases and J dropped 1 base, with 11 bases sitting between them. The CDR3: CASSPTRANTEAFF. The CDR3 DNA sequence: TGTGCCAGCAGTCCTACCCGGGCGAACACTGAAGCTTTCTTT.

The chain combines TRBV6-5 with TRBJ1-3; D ambiguous. Trimming removed 6 bases at V and 0 bases at J, with 12 bases between. Germline CDR1 MNHEY, CDR2 SVGAGI. The length of the CDR3 is 15 residues. In DNA form, the CDR3 reads TGTGCCAGCAGGGACCGGAGGTACTCTGGAAACACCATATATTTT. Encoded protein: CASRDRRYSGNTIYF.

The J gene is TRBJ2-1, the V gene TRBV27; possibly TRBD1 for D (6 bases). Trimming shortened V by 8 bases and J by 3 bases, and 17 bases separated the two germline ends. The CDR3 runs 15 residues. Per germline, CDR1 MNHEY and CDR2 SMNVEV (reference sequence). Here the CDR3 DNA reads TGTGCCAGCTCTAGGAACAGGGCGAGCTACAATGAGCAGTTCTTC. This encodes CASSRNRASYNEQFF.

This chain connects TRBV9 to TRBJ1-1; 7 bases fit TRBD1. The CDR3 sequence is 15 residues long. Germline CDR1 reads SGDLS; CDR2 reads YYNGEE. The J segment lost 5 bases and the V segment lost 3 bases, leaving 10 bases of the junction unmatched. The CDR3: CASSEGDRMLTEAFF. The CDR3, as DNA: TGTGCCAGCAGCGAAGGGGACAGAATGTTAACTGAAGCTTTCTTT.

V gene TRBV6-1 combines with J gene TRBJ2-2, with 8 positions matching TRBD1. After removal of 3 bases from V and 1 base from J, the junction contained 4 bases not matched to a gene. In germline, CDR1 is MNHNS, CDR2 SASEGT. The CDR3 is 16 residues long. CDR3 nucleotide sequence: TGTGCCAGCAGTGAGAGGACAGGGTGGAACACCGGGGAGCTGTTTTTT. Translated, it gives CASSERTGWNTGELFF.

This rearrangement joins TRBV4-1 to TRBJ1-4; unclear D gene. Trimming cost V 0 bases and J 4 bases, with 18 bases left between them. From germline, CDR1 is MGHRA and CDR2 YSYEKL. The CDR3 contains 18 residues. The CDR3 DNA reads as TGCGCCAGCAGCCAAGATCGAATCCCGGGCGTACTTAATGAAAAACTGTTTTTT. It codes for CASSQDRIPGVLNEKLFF.

This clone was counted a single time. The chain carries TRBV7-9 and TRBJ2-1; 12 bases map to TRBD2. There are 15 residues in the CDR3. V gave up 4 bases and J gave up 5 bases; unmatched junction bases: 3. Germline-derived CDR1 and CDR2 are SEHNR and FQNEAQ (reference sequence). The CDR3 DNA follows: TGTGCCAGCAGCTCCCTAGCGGGGGGGCACAATGAGCAGTTCTTC. Amino acids: CASSSLAGGHNEQFF.

The chain employs TRBV2 and TRBJ1-5; the D gene is possibly TRBD1 (5 bases). Per the germline V gene, CDR1 is SNHLY and CDR2 is FYNNEI. Trimming took 7 bases from V and 7 from J, leaving 20 bases between them. This CDR3 contains 15 residues. The chain's CDR3 is CASNPSSAGLQPQHF. The CDR3 DNA reads as TGTGCCAGCAACCCCTCCTCGGCAGGGCTACAGCCCCAGCATTTT.

This chain uses TRBV5-5 with TRBJ1-2; D uncertain. Trimming removed 0 bases at V and 7 bases at J, with 10 bases between. Germline CDR1 is SGHKS and CDR2 is YYEKEE (reference sequence). CDR3 length equals 13 residues. In DNA form, the CDR3 reads TGTGCCAGCAGCTTGGACTCAGTACGTGGCTACACCTTC. Encoded protein: CASSLDSVRGYTF. The whole variable domain, filled in from reference TRBV5-5 and TRBJ1-2, reads DAGVTQSPTHLIKTRGQQVTLRCSPISGHKSVSWYQQVLGQGPQFIFQYYEKEERGRGNFPDRFSARQFPNYSSELNVNALLLGDSALYLCASSLDSVRGYTFGSGTRLTVV.

This clone occurred a few times. The genes are TRBV11-2 and TRBJ2-2; D unclear. Germline V gives CDR1 SGHAT, CDR2 FQNNGV. V was clipped by 5 bases and J by 7 bases, with 11 bases between them. The CDR3 covers 13 residues. The CDR3 here is CASSPNEVGELFF. In DNA, the CDR3 is TGTGCCAGCAGCCCAAATGAGGTCGGGGAGCTGTTTTTT. The entire variable domain, with the rest obtained from reference TRBV11-2 and TRBJ2-2, is as follows: EAGVAQSPRYKIIEKRQSVAFWCNPISGHATLYWYQQILGQGPKLLIQFQNNGVVDDSQLPKDRFSAERLKGVDSTLKIQPAKLEDSAVYLCASSPNEVGELFFGEGSRLTVL.

The chain carries TRBV6-2 or TRBV6-3 and TRBJ1-1; D unclear. Trimming cost V 3 bases and J 0 bases, with 5 bases left between them. The CDR3 has 13 residues. CDR1 is MNHEY and CDR2 is SVGEGT in the germline V gene. This chain's CDR3 is CASSYLVNTEAFF. In nucleotides, the CDR3 is TGTGCCAGCAGTTATTTGGTGAACACTGAAGCTTTCTTT.

The rearrangement links TRBV19 to TRBJ1-1, with D tentatively TRBD1 (6 bases). The length of the CDR3 is 14 residues. Germline V gives CDR1 LNHDA, CDR2 SQIVND (reference sequence). The V end was cut by 7 bases, the J end by 2 bases, with 14 bases between. The CDR3 loop is CASNGGLFNTEAFF. For the CDR3, the DNA is TGTGCCAGTAACGGGGGGCTGTTTAACACTGAAGCTTTCTTT. The full variable domain, with the rest looked up from reference TRBV19 and TRBJ1-1, is DGGITQSPKYLFRKEGQNVTLSCEQNLNHDAMYWYRQDPGQGLRLIYYSQIVNDFQKGDIAEGYSVSREKKESFPLTVTSAQKNPTAFYLCASNGGLFNTEAFFGQGTRLTVV.

This chain uses TRBV19 with TRBJ1-1, with D uncertain. CDR1 and CDR2 from the germline V gene are LNHDA and SQIVND (reference sequence). This CDR3 has 14 residues. V was clipped by 3 bases and J by 3 bases, with 11 bases between them. CDR3 sequence reads: CASSIWPEYTEAFF. DNA of the CDR3: TGTGCCAGTAGTATCTGGCCGGAATACACTGAAGCTTTCTTT.

This clone appeared a single time. CDR3 sequence reads: CASSKAGAYEQYF. CDR3 DNA: TGTGCCAGCAGTAAGGCCGGAGCCTACGAGCAGTACTTC. The J gene is TRBJ2-7, the V gene TRBV5-4; unclear D gene. V lost 5 bases to trimming and J lost 2 bases, with 11 bases between them. Germline V gene data show CDR1 as SGHNT and CDR2 as YYREEE (reference sequence). The CDR3 consists of 13 residues.